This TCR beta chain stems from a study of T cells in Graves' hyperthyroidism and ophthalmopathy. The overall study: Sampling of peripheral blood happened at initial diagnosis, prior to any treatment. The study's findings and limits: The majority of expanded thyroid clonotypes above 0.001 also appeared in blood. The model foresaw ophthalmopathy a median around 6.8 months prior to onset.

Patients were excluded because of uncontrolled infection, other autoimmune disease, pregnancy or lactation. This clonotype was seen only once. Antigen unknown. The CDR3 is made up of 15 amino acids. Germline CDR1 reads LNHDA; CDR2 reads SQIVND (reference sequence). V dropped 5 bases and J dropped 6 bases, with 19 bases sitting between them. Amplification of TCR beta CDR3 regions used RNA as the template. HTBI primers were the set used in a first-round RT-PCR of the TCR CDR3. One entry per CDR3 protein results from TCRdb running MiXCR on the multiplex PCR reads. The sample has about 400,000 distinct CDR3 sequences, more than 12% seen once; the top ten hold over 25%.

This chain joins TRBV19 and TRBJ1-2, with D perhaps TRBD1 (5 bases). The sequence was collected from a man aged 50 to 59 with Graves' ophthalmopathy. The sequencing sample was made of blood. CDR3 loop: CASSLGRHGGNGYTF. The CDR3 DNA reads TGTGCCAGTAGTCTGGGGCGCCATGGCGGGAATGGCTACACCTTC. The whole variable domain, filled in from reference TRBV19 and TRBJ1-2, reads DGGITQSPKYLFRKEGQNVTLSCEQNLNHDAMYWYRQDPGQGLRLIYYSQIVNDFQKGDIAEGYSVSREKKESFPLTVTSAQKNPTAFYLCASSLGRHGGNGYTFGSGTRLTVV.